This T cell receptor beta chain comes out of a study of PD-L1 blockade in urothelial cancer. As for the study in general: Blood analysis took place 3 weeks (second dose) and 6 weeks after treatment start.

CDR3 length: 11 residues. Trimming cost V 6 bases and J 5 bases, with 7 bases left between them. Germline-derived CDR1 and CDR2 are SEHNR and FQNEAQ (reference sequence). The time point denotes: pretreatment peripheral blood. The repertoire was sequenced with immunoSEQ multiplex PCR; TCRdb's copy has only in-frame clones and lacks some. The sample shows 98,000 or so clones, around 90% of them seen only once. The source material was PBMCs, sampled around atezolizumab (anti-PD-L1) treatment. The V and J genes are TRBV7-9 and TRBJ2-5; D unresolved. The source of this sequence is a man between 60 and 75 years old with urothelial cancer. CDR3 DNA: TGTGCCAGCAGGGGCTCGGAGACCCAGTACTTC. Translation gives CASRGSETQYF.